This TCR beta chain was found in a study of blood T cells in healthy people across ages. This clonotype has only one observation. No antigen is known for it. An end of the junction does not agree with germline; a read error may underlie this. The CDR3 has 18 residues. Germline values: CDR1 SGHVS, CDR2 FQNEAQ. Using a J-beta primer mix together with a sample-barcoded 5' primer, a second PCR was run for roughly 7 to 12 cycles. MiXCR was run by TCRdb on the 5' RACE reads, yielding one entry per CDR3 protein. This table holds approximately 800,000 distinct CDR3 sequences, approximately 60% found once. Findings and limits, study-wide: Estimates of total diversity, which came from one million sequenced T cells, were considered to be underestimates. With donor CMV status unknown, expanded clonotype changes were possibly confounded.

The TCR was taken from a man in his forties in good health. V and J are TRBV7-8 and TRBJ2-6, with TRBD2 matching 15 bases. Sequencing was performed on blood. CDR3 residues: CAGSSGLAGGAGANVLTF. CDR3 nucleotide sequence: TGTGCCGGCAGCTCAGGACTAGCGGGAGGGGCCGGGGCCAACGTCCTGACTTTC.